This record looks at one T cell receptor (beta chain) sequence and its context. The V gene's germline CDR1 is MNHNY and CDR2 SVGAGI (reference sequence). The V segment lost 6 bases and the J segment 9 bases; nucleotides outside the gene matches: 7. The CDR3 length is 13 residues. This record comes from a study of cytomegalovirus exposure and HLA in healthy donors. Assay: immunoSEQ multiplex PCR; the TCRdb copy retains only in-frame clones and omits some. The sample lists around 300,000 clones, around 85% occurring once. This clonotype originated in a woman between 18 and 29 years old in good health and CMV-seronegative. Sequences were obtained from PBMCs. The chain recombines TRBV6-6 with TRBJ1-1; 10 positions match TRBD1. CDR3 loop: CASSTGQGTKAFF. CDR3 nucleotides: TGTGCCAGCAGCACGGGACAGGGGACCAAAGCTTTCTTT.